One and the same sample provided the 2 T cell receptor beta chains below, sequenced in a study of blood T cell repertoires in COVID-19. TCRdb keeps only in-frame clones here, not all; method: immunoSEQ multiplex PCR. The table shows roughly 97,000 clones, with just under 85% occurring only once. The sample taken for sequencing was peripheral blood. The source is a man in his 70s with acute or convalescent COVID-19.

This clone was seen just once. The chain carries TRBV11-2 and TRBJ1-6, with D possibly TRBD1 on 6 matching bases. Trimming removed 0 bases from V and 10 bases from J, with 10 bases in between. CDR1 and CDR2 (germline): SGHAT, FQNNGV. This CDR3 has 14 residues. The CDR3, as DNA: TGTGCCAGCAGCTTAGAGGGGGGGCTGTCACCCCTCCACTTT. This translates into CASSLEGGLSPLHF.

The chain joins TRBV9 to TRBJ1-3; 9 bases match TRBD1. Germline CDR1 and CDR2: SGDLS and YYNGEE. This CDR3 has 14 residues. V was pared by 4 bases and J by 5 bases, with 4 bases of the junction left unmatched. CDR3 loop: CASSTGQGRNTIYF. DNA of the CDR3: TGTGCCAGCAGCACAGGACAGGGGAGAAACACCATATATTTT.